This is a list of T cell receptor beta chains from one sample in a study of technical replicates of blood from a few donors. TCRdb's copy holds only in-frame clones and misses some; the assay was immunoSEQ multiplex PCR. Of about 81,000 clones detected, almost 96% appear once; the ten largest clones hold about 0.36%. Sequenced material: T cells isolated from PBMCs. The receptor source for this set is a human donor in good health. The CDR3 runs from the conserved cysteine through the conserved F or W. D genes are given only for firm matches. Size tells how often a clone was seen (once, few, many) or the class of an expanded clone, and some rows leave it out.

v_gene: TRBV6-1; len: 14; j_gene: TRBJ1-2; abundance: .; d_gene: TRBD1; CDR3aa: CASSEAEGAGGYTF; CDR3nt: TGTGCCAGCAGTGAAGCAGAGGGGGCAGGTGGCTACACCTTC
v_gene: TRBV2; len: 13; j_gene: TRBJ1-5; abundance: .; d_gene: .; CDR3aa: CASKLNSYQPQHF; CDR3nt: TGTGCCAGCAAGCTCAATTCCTATCAGCCCCAGCATTTT
v_gene: TRBV19; len: 15; j_gene: TRBJ2-3; abundance: .; d_gene: TRBD1; CDR3aa: CASAFPGQGTDTQYF; CDR3nt: TGTGCCAGTGCCTTCCCGGGACAGGGCACAGATACGCAGTATTTT
v_gene: TRBV27; len: 14; j_gene: TRBJ1-1; abundance: once; d_gene: .; CDR3aa: CASSLRGKGYEAFF; CDR3nt: TGTGCCAGCAGTTTAAGGGGTAAGGGTTACGAAGCTTTCTTT
v_gene: TRBV4-1; len: 14; j_gene: TRBJ2-1; abundance: .; d_gene: TRBD2; CDR3aa: CASSRWGTSYEQFF; CDR3nt: TGCGCCAGCAGCCGGTGGGGGACTAGCTATGAGCAGTTCTTC
v_gene: TRBV5-6; len: 13; j_gene: TRBJ2-1; abundance: .; d_gene: .; CDR3aa: CASSPEVEDEQFF; CDR3nt: TGTGCCAGCAGCCCGGAGGTCGAGGATGAACAGTTCTTC
v_gene: TRBV28; len: 16; j_gene: TRBJ2-1; abundance: .; d_gene: TRBD2; CDR3aa: CASSLPSSGKFYEQFF; CDR3nt: TGTGCCAGCAGTTTACCGTCGAGCGGGAAGTTCTATGAGCAGTTCTTC
v_gene: TRBV9; len: 16; j_gene: TRBJ2-2; abundance: .; d_gene: TRBD2; CDR3aa: CASSARLAVNTGELFF; CDR3nt: TGTGCCAGCAGCGCCAGACTAGCGGTCAACACCGGGGAGCTGTTTTTT
v_gene: TRBV27; len: 14; j_gene: TRBJ2-7; abundance: .; d_gene: .; CDR3aa: CASSFLGRGYEQYF; CDR3nt: TGTGCCAGCAGTTTCCTGGGACGGGGGTACGAGCAGTACTTC
v_gene: TRBV30; len: 13; j_gene: TRBJ2-7; abundance: .; d_gene: TRBD1; CDR3aa: CALRTGDYYEQYF; CDR3nt: TGTGCCCTTAGGACAGGGGATTATTACGAGCAGTACTTC
v_gene: TRBV7-3; len: 17; j_gene: TRBJ2-7; abundance: .; d_gene: TRBD1; CDR3aa: CASSSMTLRDRSYEQYF; CDR3nt: TGTGCCAGCAGCTCTATGACTCTCCGGGACAGATCCTATGAGCAGTACTTC
v_gene: TRBV13; len: 11; j_gene: TRBJ2-1; abundance: .; d_gene: .; CDR3aa: CASSWRNEQFF; CDR3nt: TGTGCCAGCAGCTGGAGAAATGAGCAGTTCTTC
v_gene: TRBV4-1; len: 15; j_gene: TRBJ2-1; abundance: .; d_gene: .; CDR3aa: CASSQDTSSYNEQFF; CDR3nt: TGCGCCAGCAGCCAAGACACCAGCTCCTACAATGAGCAGTTCTTC
v_gene: TRBV7-6; len: 14; j_gene: TRBJ2-7; abundance: .; d_gene: .; CDR3aa: CASSLGPSRYEQYF; CDR3nt: TGTGCCAGCAGCTTAGGACCTAGCCGGTACGAGCAGTACTTC
v_gene: TRBV29-1; len: 14; j_gene: TRBJ2-5; abundance: .; d_gene: TRBD2; CDR3aa: CSVTGTSGTETQYF; CDR3nt: TGCAGCGTTACCGGGACTAGCGGGACGGAGACCCAGTACTTC
v_gene: TRBV9; len: 15; j_gene: TRBJ2-2; abundance: .; d_gene: TRBD2; CDR3aa: CASSVASGTTGELFF; CDR3nt: TGTGCCAGCAGCGTGGCTAGCGGGACGACCGGGGAGCTGTTTTTT
v_gene: TRBV18; len: 12; j_gene: TRBJ1-1; abundance: few; d_gene: TRBD1; CDR3aa: CASSNQGAEAFF; CDR3nt: TGTGCCAGCTCAAATCAGGGGGCTGAAGCTTTCTTT
v_gene: TRBV5-6; len: 17; j_gene: TRBJ1-3; abundance: .; d_gene: .; CDR3aa: CASSLGASQGSGNTIYF; CDR3nt: TGTGCCAGCAGCTTGGGGGCCTCACAGGGCTCTGGAAACACCATATATTTT
v_gene: TRBV11-2; len: 15; j_gene: TRBJ2-3; abundance: .; d_gene: .; CDR3aa: CASSLGGPITDTQYF; CDR3nt: TGTGCCAGCAGCTTAGGAGGGCCTATAACAGATACGCAGTATTTT
v_gene: TRBV2; len: 15; j_gene: TRBJ2-3; abundance: .; d_gene: TRBD1; CDR3aa: CASSDWDSSTDTQYF; CDR3nt: TGTGCCAGCAGTGACTGGGACAGTTCCACAGATACGCAGTATTTT
v_gene: TRBV6-6; len: 15; j_gene: TRBJ1-4; abundance: .; d_gene: .; CDR3aa: CASSPRQTTNEKLFF; CDR3nt: TGTGCCAGCAGTCCCCGACAGACAACTAATGAAAAACTGTTTTTT
v_gene: TRBV2; len: 14; j_gene: TRBJ2-3; abundance: once; d_gene: .; CDR3aa: CASIEQIYTDTQYF; CDR3nt: TGTGCCAGCATAGAACAGATTTACACAGATACGCAGTATTTT
v_gene: TRBV30; len: 13; j_gene: TRBJ2-7; abundance: .; d_gene: TRBD2; CDR3aa: CAWRNSGSWEQYF; CDR3nt: TGTGCCTGGAGGAATAGCGGGAGTTGGGAGCAGTACTTC
v_gene: TRBV7-7; len: 16; j_gene: TRBJ2-3; abundance: .; d_gene: .; CDR3aa: CASSPSPSGSTDTQYF; CDR3nt: TGTGCCAGCAGCCCTAGCCCCAGCGGGAGCACAGATACGCAGTATTTT
v_gene: TRBV7-9; len: 15; j_gene: TRBJ2-7; abundance: .; d_gene: TRBD2; CDR3aa: CASSFDTSGKYEQYF; CDR3nt: TGTGCCAGCAGCTTTGACACTAGCGGGAAGTACGAGCAGTACTTC
v_gene: TRBV28; len: 15; j_gene: TRBJ2-5; abundance: .; d_gene: .; CDR3aa: CASTPTTRFEETQYF; CDR3nt: TGTGCCAGCACCCCCACCACTCGCTTTGAAGAGACCCAGTACTTC
v_gene: TRBV11-1; len: 14; j_gene: TRBJ2-5; abundance: .; d_gene: TRBD1; CDR3aa: CASRSPGQLETQYF; CDR3nt: TGTGCCAGCAGGTCCCCGGGACAGTTAGAGACCCAGTACTTC
v_gene: TRBV27; len: 15; j_gene: TRBJ1-5; abundance: .; d_gene: TRBD1; CDR3aa: CASSSGTGDNQPQHF; CDR3nt: TGTGCCAGCAGTTCCGGGACAGGGGACAATCAGCCCCAGCATTTT
v_gene: TRBV4-3; len: 16; j_gene: TRBJ2-7; abundance: .; d_gene: TRBD2; CDR3aa: CASSQTTSGTYYEQYF; CDR3nt: TGCGCCAGCAGCCAAACCACTAGCGGGACATACTACGAGCAGTACTTC
v_gene: TRBV6-6; len: 14; j_gene: TRBJ1-5; abundance: .; d_gene: .; CDR3aa: CASSLYGGGEPQHF; CDR3nt: TGTGCCAGCAGCCTTTATGGGGGGGGCGAGCCCCAGCATTTT
v_gene: TRBV6-5; len: 12; j_gene: TRBJ1-1; abundance: .; d_gene: TRBD1; CDR3aa: CASSLTGSDTFF; CDR3nt: TGTGCCAGCAGCCTGACAGGGAGCGACACTTTCTTT
v_gene: TRBV6-5; len: 14; j_gene: TRBJ2-1; abundance: .; d_gene: .; CDR3aa: CASSWLGGYNEQFF; CDR3nt: TGTGCCAGCAGTTGGTTAGGGGGCTACAATGAGCAGTTCTTC
v_gene: TRBV30; len: 15; j_gene: TRBJ2-7; abundance: .; d_gene: .; CDR3aa: CAWKVGGRPSYEQYF; CDR3nt: TGTGCCTGGAAGGTTGGGGGGAGACCCTCCTACGAGCAGTACTTC
v_gene: TRBV15; len: 13; j_gene: TRBJ2-3; abundance: few; d_gene: TRBD2; CDR3aa: CATQLAITDTQYF; CDR3nt: TGTGCCACCCAACTAGCGATCACAGATACGCAGTATTTT
v_gene: TRBV29-1; len: 11; j_gene: TRBJ2-7; abundance: .; d_gene: .; CDR3aa: CSVVTAYEQYF; CDR3nt: TGCAGCGTTGTGACAGCCTACGAGCAGTACTTC
v_gene: TRBV7-2; len: 15; j_gene: TRBJ2-1; abundance: .; d_gene: TRBD2; CDR3aa: CASSLGLVAGNEQFF; CDR3nt: TGTGCCAGCAGCTTAGGTTTGGTAGCGGGCAATGAGCAGTTCTTC
v_gene: TRBV29-1; len: 14; j_gene: TRBJ1-1; abundance: .; d_gene: .; CDR3aa: CSVEDRVGGTEAFF; CDR3nt: TGCAGCGTTGAAGATCGGGTGGGGGGCACTGAAGCTTTCTTT
v_gene: TRBV29-1; len: 14; j_gene: TRBJ2-1; abundance: .; d_gene: TRBD2; CDR3aa: CSVEASGTYNEQFF; CDR3nt: TGCAGCGTTGAGGCTAGCGGGACCTACAATGAGCAGTTCTTC
v_gene: TRBV4-3; len: 15; j_gene: TRBJ2-7; abundance: .; d_gene: TRBD1; CDR3aa: CASSQDRVGTYEQYF; CDR3nt: TGCGCCAGCAGCCAGGACAGGGTAGGAACCTACGAGCAGTACTTC
v_gene: TRBV4-3; len: 15; j_gene: TRBJ2-7; abundance: .; d_gene: .; CDR3aa: CASSQELSGSYEQYF; CDR3nt: TGCGCCAGCAGCCAAGAGCTCTCGGGATCCTACGAGCAGTACTTC
v_gene: TRBV6-5; len: 14; j_gene: TRBJ2-2; abundance: .; d_gene: TRBD1; CDR3aa: CASTPGQLTGELFF; CDR3nt: TGTGCCAGCACACCGGGACAGCTTACCGGGGAGCTGTTTTTT
v_gene: TRBV5-1; len: 12; j_gene: TRBJ2-7; abundance: .; d_gene: .; CDR3aa: CASSLSGDEQYF; CDR3nt: TGCGCCAGCAGCTTATCGGGGGACGAGCAGTACTTC
v_gene: TRBV10-3; len: 14; j_gene: TRBJ1-2; abundance: .; d_gene: TRBD1; CDR3aa: CAISEPPGQNGYTF; CDR3nt: TGTGCCATCAGTGAGCCACCGGGACAGAATGGCTACACCTTC